This T cell receptor (beta chain) was recorded in a study of blood T cell repertoires in COVID-19. As for the study in general: The United States, Italy and Spain supplied acute and convalescent COVID-19 samples. The analysed material was cDNA or gDNA that came from T cells, B-cell-depleted T cells, or PBMCs.

A COVID-19 case had been met by exposed participants during the 2 weeks before study entry. The germline CDR1 and CDR2 sequences are MGHRA and YSYEKL. The CDR3 runs 16 residues. Trimming removed 0 bases at V and 2 bases at J, with 10 bases between. Here immunoSEQ multiplex PCR was the method, and the copy in TCRdb shows in-frame clones only, minus some. The sample holds 200,000 to 300,000 clones, more than 80% seen once. The sample taken for sequencing was PBMCs or T cells enriched from blood (not recorded which). This sequence was found in a man aged 45 to 65 who had been exposed to COVID-19. The chain carries TRBV4-1 and TRBJ1-4; tentative D call: TRBD1 (5 bases). Here the CDR3 DNA reads TGCGCCAGCAGCCAAGATCGGTCAGGGACTAATGAAAAACTGTTTTTT. The encoded protein is CASSQDRSGTNEKLFF.